A single sample is the source of the 29 T cell receptor beta chains below, sequenced in a study of CXCR3-negative and CXCR3-positive naive CD8 T cells. Researchers prepared the TRB cDNA libraries using 5' RACE with UMI labels. No DNA is given; TCRdb re-called the 5' RACE reads and lists each CDR3 protein once. This sample's table has about 56,000 distinct CDR3 sequences. The sample consisted of memory CD8+ T cells from blood. The origin of the receptors is a human donor in good health. Some clones in this sample may be carry-over from other donors' samples.

The J gene is TRBJ2-1, the V gene TRBV20-1; the D call of TRBD1 rests on TCRdb alone, since no DNA is present to check it. This CDR3 is 13 amino acids long. From germline, CDR1 is DFQATT and CDR2 SNEGSKA (reference sequence). CDR3 protein: CSASGTDYNEQFF.

The gene calls are TRBV12-3 or TRBV12-4 and TRBJ1-2; as DNA is missing, the TRBD1 call by TCRdb cannot be tested. The CDR3 sequence is 14 residues long. This CDR3 reads CASSYSPGGKGYTF.

The chain combines TRBV28 with TRBJ1-1; TCRdb selects TRBD1, and the lack of DNA leaves this call unchecked. This CDR3 region has 13 residues. Germline V lookup: CDR1 MDHEN, CDR2 SYDVKM. The CDR3 protein is CASSLDRVTEAFF. Supplemented by reference TRBV28 and TRBJ1-1, the full variable domain reads DVKVTQSSRYLVKRTGEKVFLECVQDMDHENMFWYRQDPGLGLRLIYFSYDVKMKEKGDIPEGYSVSREKKERFSLILESASTNQTSMYLCASSLDRVTEAFFGQGTRLTVV.

The gene calls are TRBV7-9 and TRBJ2-1; the TRBD1 assignment by TCRdb is unverifiable without DNA. Looked up from germline, CDR1 is SEHNR and CDR2 is FQNEAQ (reference sequence). The CDR3 runs to 16 residues. CDR3 loop: CASSLFLGQLSNEQFF.

This rearrangement joins TRBV11-3 to TRBJ2-1; TCRdb picks TRBD1, but there is no DNA to check that call. CDR3 length: 16 residues. Germline-derived CDR1 and CDR2 are SGHNT and YENEEA. This CDR3 is CASSLRPGTGYNEQFF.

This sequence joins TRBV4-3 and TRBJ2-1; the D call of TRBD2 rests on TCRdb alone, since no DNA is present to check it. This CDR3 has 15 residues. Germline V gene data show CDR1 as LGHNA and CDR2 as YSLEER. The CDR3 sequence: CASSQDPGLNNEQFF.

The J gene is TRBJ2-6, the V gene TRBV7-9. The CDR3 length is 14 residues. The germline CDR1 and CDR2 sequences are SEHNR and FQNEAQ (reference sequence). CDR3 residues: CASSLSSGANVLTF.

The rearrangement joins TRBV20-1 to TRBJ2-1; TCRdb proposes TRBD2, but this gene call is untestable without DNA. CDR1 and CDR2 (germline): DFQATT, SNEGSKA (reference sequence). This CDR3 is built from 16 residues. The CDR3 protein is CSAQTSGGSHYNEQFF.

The genes are TRBV12-3 or TRBV12-4 and TRBJ2-5; no DNA is available, so the TRBD1 call from TCRdb remains unchecked. The CDR3 spans 14 residues. CDR3: CASRPAPLDETQYF.

This rearrangement joins TRBV7-2 to TRBJ2-3; the D gene TCRdb calls, TRBD1, cannot be checked with no DNA. The germline CDR1 and CDR2 sequences are SGHTA and FQGNSA. The CDR3 is 14 residues long. CDR3 in amino acids: CASSNGGTTDTQYF.

The rearrangement joins TRBV7-6 to TRBJ2-2; TCRdb's D call, TRBD2, is unchecked because there is no DNA. The CDR3 has 17 amino acids. CDR1 SGHVS and CDR2 FNYEAQ come from the germline V gene. The CDR3 protein is CASSPDLPSGGSGELFF.

The rearrangement links TRBV10-1 to TRBJ2-7. The CDR3 is 13 residues long. Germline values: CDR1 WNHNN, CDR2 SYGVQD (reference sequence). This CDR3 is CASSESPGYEQYF.

This chain connects TRBV20-1 to TRBJ2-7; absent DNA, TCRdb's TRBD1 call cannot be checked. Germline V lookup: CDR1 DFQATT, CDR2 SNEGSKA (reference sequence). This CDR3 has 17 amino acids. The CDR3 sequence: CSARSTTGQGALYEQYF.

The V and J genes are TRBV9 and TRBJ2-1; lacking DNA, the TRBD2 call made by TCRdb goes unchecked. The CDR3 totals 17 residues. The V gene's germline CDR1 is SGDLS and CDR2 YYNGEE. CDR3 amino acids: CASSRSGGGSLGNEQFF.

The gene calls are TRBV21-1 and TRBJ2-7; TCRdb's D call of TRBD1 is untestable without DNA. TRBV21-1 constitutes a pseudogene. This CDR3 has 14 amino acids. CDR3 amino acids: CASSKYGAAYEQYF.

The CDR3: CSARTRQDSSYNEQFF. The V and J genes are TRBV29-1 and TRBJ2-1; TCRdb calls TRBD1, which cannot be checked without DNA. The CDR3 contains 16 residues. CDR1 is SQVTM and CDR2 is ANQGSEA in the germline V gene.

This chain uses TRBV7-2 with TRBJ2-7; TCRdb reports TRBD1, a call that lacks DNA to check it against. The CDR3 spans 15 residues. The germline V gene encodes CDR1 SGHTA and CDR2 FQGNSA. CDR3 loop: CASSRQDSSFYEQYF.

The rearrangement links TRBV30 to TRBJ2-2; the TCRdb call, TRBD1, lacks DNA for checking. The CDR3 has 13 amino acids. Germline V gene data show CDR1 as GTSNPN and CDR2 as SVGIG (reference sequence). This CDR3 is CAWSVGDSGELFF.

The J gene is TRBJ2-3, the V gene TRBV7-9; TCRdb selects TRBD2, and the lack of DNA leaves this call unchecked. The CDR3 runs to 19 residues. The V gene's germline CDR1 is SEHNR and CDR2 FQNEAQ (reference sequence). CDR3 sequence: CASSIDPTLAGEGTDTQYF.

The genes are TRBV20-1 and TRBJ2-1; TCRdb designates TRBD1, a call that cannot be tested without DNA. There are 17 residues in the CDR3. Germline V CDR1 and CDR2: DFQATT, SNEGSKA (reference sequence). This chain's CDR3 is CSARDHARGSSYNEQFF.

The gene calls are TRBV5-6 and TRBJ2-5; the D call from TCRdb, TRBD2, cannot be confirmed without DNA. CDR1 SGHDT and CDR2 YYEEEE come from the germline V gene. The CDR3 consists of 16 residues. The CDR3 sequence is CASSLRASGGFETQYF.

The chain carries TRBV10-2 and TRBJ2-1. Per the germline V gene, CDR1 is WSHSY and CDR2 is SAAADI. The CDR3 is made up of 13 amino acids. CDR3 loop: CASSESTGNEQFF.

The chain has TRBV5-1 and TRBJ1-5; the TCRdb call, TRBD1, lacks DNA for checking. The CDR3 is made up of 21 amino acids. From germline, CDR1 is SGHRS and CDR2 YFSETQ. CDR3 loop: CASSHPRVRPPKTHSNQPQHF. Together with reference TRBV5-1 and TRBJ1-5, the CDR3 gives the full variable domain: KAGVTQTPRYLIKTRGQQVTLSCSPISGHRSVSWYQQTPGQGLQFLFEYFSETQRNKGNFPGRFSGRQFSNSRSEMNVSTLELGDSALYLCASSHPRVRPPKTHSNQPQHFGDGTRLSIL.

This chain joins TRBV7-9 and TRBJ2-1. The CDR3 loop spans 16 amino acids. CDR1 is SEHNR and CDR2 is FQNEAQ in the germline V gene (reference sequence). CDR3 residues: CASSPPFGVAIKEQFF.

The chain recombines TRBV4-3 with TRBJ1-2; TCRdb returns TRBD1, unconfirmable since there is no DNA. The CDR3 sequence is 15 residues long. Germline V gives CDR1 LGHNA, CDR2 YSLEER. CDR3: CASSQEGDRGYGYTF.

The chain has TRBV6-5 and TRBJ2-7; TCRdb selects TRBD1, and the lack of DNA leaves this call unchecked. The CDR3 loop spans 17 amino acids. CDR1 is MNHEY and CDR2 is SVGAGI in the germline V gene. The CDR3: CASTPKSTGGLHDEQYF.

This chain connects TRBV13 to TRBJ1-2; the TCRdb call, TRBD1, lacks DNA for checking. The germline gives CDR1 PRHDT, CDR2 FYEKMQ (reference sequence). The CDR3 is made up of 15 amino acids. The CDR3 is CASSPIGQTNYGYTF.

This chain joins TRBV2 and TRBJ2-5; TCRdb calls TRBD2, which cannot be checked without DNA. The germline V gene has CDR1 SNHLY and CDR2 FYNNEI. The CDR3 is 14 residues long. CDR3 loop: CASRDPTRQETQYF.

The chain has TRBV29-1 and TRBJ1-3; lacking DNA, the TRBD1 call made by TCRdb goes unchecked. The CDR3 runs to 14 residues. CDR1 is SQVTM, CDR2 ANQGSEA, per germline. The CDR3 is CSVVPRDSGNTIYF.